The next 10 T cell receptor beta chains were all read from a single sample in a study of T cells in localized non-small cell lung cancer. Clones were sequenced by immunoSEQ multiplex PCR, and TCRdb holds only the in-frame ones, with some missing. This repertoire shows roughly 39,000 clones, approximately 86% found once; its top ten account for 3% to 4.5%. The sequencing used peripheral blood, collected before any cancer treatment. The origin of the receptors is a man between 18 and 50 years old with stage I lung adenocarcinoma.

The gene calls are TRBV5-1 and TRBJ1-2, with D tentatively TRBD1 (6 bases). V gave up 0 bases and J gave up 1 base, with 16 bases separating them. The CDR3 contains 17 residues. Germline lookup yields CDR1 SGHRS and CDR2 YFSETQ. The CDR3 loop is CASSLDGQIRYNYGYTF. CDR3 bases: TGCGCCAGCAGCTTGGACGGACAGATACGTTATAACTATGGCTACACCTTC.

V and J are TRBV11-2 and TRBJ2-7; D perhaps matches TRBD2 (7 bases). Looked up from germline, CDR1 is SGHAT and CDR2 is FQNNGV. The CDR3 consists of 15 residues. Trimming took 0 bases from V and 3 from J, leaving 12 bases between them. The CDR3 reads CASSLEGGAGYEQYF. Written as DNA, the CDR3 is TGTGCCAGCAGCTTAGAGGGGGGGGCTGGCTACGAGCAGTACTTC.

The chain uses TRBV28 and TRBJ1-2; D remains unclear. The length of the CDR3 is 16 residues. Germline-derived CDR1 and CDR2 are MDHEN and SYDVKM. Trimming cost V 4 bases and J 3 bases, with 18 bases left between them. In nucleotides, the CDR3 is TGTGCCAGCAGTTCCTTCTCCGGGAGAGGGTACTATGGCTACACCTTC. Translating it yields CASSSFSGRGYYGYTF.

The chain uses TRBV7-6 and TRBJ2-7; 10 bases match TRBD1. V trimming: 3 bases; J trimming: 3 bases; junction bases outside the gene matches: 2. Germline CDR1 SGHVS, CDR2 FNYEAQ. There are 14 residues in the CDR3. The CDR3 nucleotides read TGTGCCAGCAGCTTGGGACAGGGGCGCTACGAGCAGTACTTC. It codes for CASSLGQGRYEQYF.

The V call is TRBV4-3, the J call TRBJ2-3; 10 bases are a match to TRBD2. After removal of 5 bases from V and 0 bases from J, the junction contained 2 bases not matched to a gene. This CDR3 has 15 amino acids. Looked up from germline, CDR1 is LGHNA and CDR2 is YSLEER. The CDR3 DNA reads as TGCGCCAGCAGCAGACTAGCGGGTAGCACAGATACGCAGTATTTT. Translation: CASSRLAGSTDTQYF.

The chain is built from TRBV12-5 and TRBJ2-1; D is uncertain. The V gene lost 0 bases and the J gene lost 10 bases, with 7 bases spanning the gap. Germline loops: CDR1 LGHNT, CDR2 FRNRAP. This CDR3 is built from 12 residues. In DNA form, the CDR3 reads TGTGCTAGTGGTTTGGTCCCGTTGGAGCAGTTCTTC. This sequence encodes CASGLVPLEQFF.

This rearrangement joins TRBV7-2 to TRBJ1-2; possibly TRBD1 for D (5 bases). V shed 2 bases and J shed 2 bases, with 18 bases lying between them. The CDR3 covers 17 residues. Germline V gives CDR1 SGHTA, CDR2 FQGNSA. In DNA, the CDR3 is TGTGCCAGCAGCTTAAGTGGTGGGGGAGGGAAAAACTATGGCTACACCTTC. Translating it yields CASSLSGGGGKNYGYTF.

The chain has TRBV10-3 and TRBJ2-5; D is uncertain. This CDR3 is built from 13 residues. Germline V lookup: CDR1 ENHRY, CDR2 SYGVKD. V was pared by 7 bases and J by 3 bases, with 12 bases between. The CDR3 reads CAINSLLEETQYF. The CDR3 nucleotides are TGTGCCATCAACTCCTTGCTTGAAGAGACCCAGTACTTC.

The chain uses TRBV6-5 and TRBJ1-1; TRBD1 matches 7 bases. CDR3 size: 15 residues. Germline CDR1 and CDR2: MNHEY and SVGAGI. V trimming: 5 bases; J trimming: 5 bases; junction bases outside the gene matches: 11. The CDR3: CASSRGGQVETEAFF. In DNA, the CDR3 is TGTGCCAGCAGTCGGGGAGGACAGGTGGAAACTGAAGCTTTCTTT.

The chain combines TRBV9 with TRBJ1-2; D unresolved. Germline assignment: CDR1 SGDLS and CDR2 YYNGEE. This CDR3 has 16 residues. Trimming left V 4 bases short and J 6 bases short, with 22 bases between. The CDR3 sequence is CASSQPYVTARDGYTF. CDR3 bases: TGTGCCAGCAGCCAGCCTTATGTGACGGCTAGGGATGGCTACACCTTC. The variable domain in full, completed from reference TRBV9 and TRBJ1-2, reads DSGVTQTPKHLITATGQRVTLRCSPRSGDLSVYWYQQSLDQGLQFLIQYYNGEERAKGNILERFSAQQFPDLHSELNLSSLELGDSALYFCASSQPYVTARDGYTFGSGTRLTVV.